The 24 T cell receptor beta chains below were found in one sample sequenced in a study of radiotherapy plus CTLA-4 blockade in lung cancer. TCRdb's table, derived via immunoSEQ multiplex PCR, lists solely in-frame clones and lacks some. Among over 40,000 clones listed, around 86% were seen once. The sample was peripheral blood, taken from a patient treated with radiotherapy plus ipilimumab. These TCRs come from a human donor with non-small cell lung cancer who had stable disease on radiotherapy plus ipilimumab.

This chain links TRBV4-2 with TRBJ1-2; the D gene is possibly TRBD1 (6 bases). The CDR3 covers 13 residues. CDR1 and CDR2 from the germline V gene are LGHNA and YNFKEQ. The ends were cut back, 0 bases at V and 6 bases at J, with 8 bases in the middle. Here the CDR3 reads CASSQDYRDGYTF. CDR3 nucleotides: TGTGCCAGCAGCCAAGATTACAGGGATGGCTACACCTTC.

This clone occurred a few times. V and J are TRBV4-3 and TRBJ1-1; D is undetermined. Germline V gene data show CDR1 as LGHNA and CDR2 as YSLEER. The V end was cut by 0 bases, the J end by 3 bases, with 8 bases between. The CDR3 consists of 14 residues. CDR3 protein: CASSQDGQYTEAFF. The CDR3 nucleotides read TGCGCCAGCAGCCAAGATGGCCAGTACACTGAAGCTTTCTTT.

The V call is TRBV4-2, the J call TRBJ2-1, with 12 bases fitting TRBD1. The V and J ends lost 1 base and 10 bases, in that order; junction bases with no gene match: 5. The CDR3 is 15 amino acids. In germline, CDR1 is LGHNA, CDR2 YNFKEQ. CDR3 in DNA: TGTGCCAGCAGCCAAGTGGGACAGGGGGCCGACGAGCAGTTCTTC. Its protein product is CASSQVGQGADEQFF.

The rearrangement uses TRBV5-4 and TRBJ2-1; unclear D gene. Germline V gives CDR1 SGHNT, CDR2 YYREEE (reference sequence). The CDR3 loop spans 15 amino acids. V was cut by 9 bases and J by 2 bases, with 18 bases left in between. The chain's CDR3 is CATRADIAAYNEQFF. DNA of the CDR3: TGTGCCACCCGAGCCGACATCGCCGCCTACAATGAGCAGTTCTTC. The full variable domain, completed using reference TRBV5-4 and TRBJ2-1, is ETGVTQSPTHLIKTRGQQVTLRCSSQSGHNTVSWYQQALGQGPQFIFQYYREEENGRGNFPPRFSGLQFPNYSSELNVNALELDDSALYLCATRADIAAYNEQFFGPGTRLTVL.

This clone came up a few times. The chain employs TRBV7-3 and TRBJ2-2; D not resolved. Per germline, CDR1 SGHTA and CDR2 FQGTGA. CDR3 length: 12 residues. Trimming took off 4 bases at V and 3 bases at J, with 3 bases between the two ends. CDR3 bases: TGTGCCAGCAGCTCCTACACCGGGGAGCTGTTTTTT. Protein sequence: CASSSYTGELFF.

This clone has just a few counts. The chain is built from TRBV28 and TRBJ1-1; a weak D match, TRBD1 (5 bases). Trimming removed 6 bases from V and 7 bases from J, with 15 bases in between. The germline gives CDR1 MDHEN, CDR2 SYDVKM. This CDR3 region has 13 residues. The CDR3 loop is CASRMGGMSEAFF. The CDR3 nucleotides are TGTGCCAGCAGAATGGGGGGTATGAGTGAAGCTTTCTTT.

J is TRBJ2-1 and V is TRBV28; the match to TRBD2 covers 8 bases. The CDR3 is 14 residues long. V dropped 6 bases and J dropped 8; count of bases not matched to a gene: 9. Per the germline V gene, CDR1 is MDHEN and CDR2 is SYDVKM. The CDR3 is CASRFTGGRDEQFF. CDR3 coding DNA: TGTGCCAGCAGGTTCACGGGAGGGCGGGATGAGCAGTTCTTC.

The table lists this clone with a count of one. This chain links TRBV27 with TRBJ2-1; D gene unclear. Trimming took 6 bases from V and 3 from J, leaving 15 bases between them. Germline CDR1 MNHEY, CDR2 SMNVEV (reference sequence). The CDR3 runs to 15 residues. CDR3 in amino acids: CASRPTRPSYNEQFF. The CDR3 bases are TGTGCCAGCAGACCAACGCGGCCGAGCTACAATGAGCAGTTCTTC.

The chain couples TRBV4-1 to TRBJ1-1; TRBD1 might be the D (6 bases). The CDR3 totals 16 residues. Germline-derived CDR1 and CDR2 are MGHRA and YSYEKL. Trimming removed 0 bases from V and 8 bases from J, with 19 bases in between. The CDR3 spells CASSQDQGTGSLEAFF. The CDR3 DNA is TGCGCCAGCAGCCAAGATCAGGGAACAGGGAGCTTAGAAGCTTTCTTT.

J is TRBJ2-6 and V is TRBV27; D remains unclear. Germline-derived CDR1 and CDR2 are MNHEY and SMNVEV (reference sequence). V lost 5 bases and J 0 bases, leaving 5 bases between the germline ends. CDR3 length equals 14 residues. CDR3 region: CASSHFSGANVLTF. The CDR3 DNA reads TGTGCCAGCAGTCATTTCTCTGGGGCCAACGTCCTGACTTTC.

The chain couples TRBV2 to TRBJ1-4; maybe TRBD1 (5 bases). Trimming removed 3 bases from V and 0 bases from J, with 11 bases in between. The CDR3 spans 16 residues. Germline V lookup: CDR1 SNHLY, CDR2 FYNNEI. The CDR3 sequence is CASSEAGLATNEKLFF. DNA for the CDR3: TGTGCCAGCAGTGAGGCAGGGTTGGCAACTAATGAAAAACTGTTTTTT.

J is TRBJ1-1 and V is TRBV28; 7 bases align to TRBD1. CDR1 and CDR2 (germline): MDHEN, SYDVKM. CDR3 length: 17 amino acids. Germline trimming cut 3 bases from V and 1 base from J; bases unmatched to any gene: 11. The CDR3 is CASSFEPYRDRNTEAFF. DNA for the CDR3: TGTGCCAGCAGTTTCGAACCTTACCGGGACAGGAACACTGAAGCTTTCTTT.

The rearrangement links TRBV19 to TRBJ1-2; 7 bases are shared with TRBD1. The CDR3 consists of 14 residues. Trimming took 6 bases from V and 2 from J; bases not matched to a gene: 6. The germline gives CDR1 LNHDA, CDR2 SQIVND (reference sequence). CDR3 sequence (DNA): TGTGCCAGTAGATCCAGACAGGGAAACTATGGCTACACCTTC. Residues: CASRSRQGNYGYTF.

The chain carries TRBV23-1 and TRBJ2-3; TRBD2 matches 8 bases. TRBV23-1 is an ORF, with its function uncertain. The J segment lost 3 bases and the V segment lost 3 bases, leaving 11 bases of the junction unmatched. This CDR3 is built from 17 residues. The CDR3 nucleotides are TGCGCCAGCAGTCATCCCGTCAGCGGGAGCGGGACAGATACGCAGTATTTT. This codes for CASSHPVSGSGTDTQYF.

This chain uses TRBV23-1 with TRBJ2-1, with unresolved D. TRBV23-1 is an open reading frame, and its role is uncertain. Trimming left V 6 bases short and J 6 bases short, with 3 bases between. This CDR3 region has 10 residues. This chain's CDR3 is CASSLNEQFF. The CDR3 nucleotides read TGCGCCAGCAGCCTCAATGAGCAGTTCTTC.

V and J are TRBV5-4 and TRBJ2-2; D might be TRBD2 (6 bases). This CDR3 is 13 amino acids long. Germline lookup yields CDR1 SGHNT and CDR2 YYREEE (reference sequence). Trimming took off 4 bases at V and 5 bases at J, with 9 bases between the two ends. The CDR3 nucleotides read TGTGCCAGCAGCGACGGGACTACCGGGGAGCTGTTTTTT. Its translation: CASSDGTTGELFF.

The CDR3 nucleotides read TGTGCCAGCAGCTACCCCCCGGCAGGGGGCGGAGAGACCCAGTACTTC. Its protein product is CASSYPPAGGGETQYF. The chain joins TRBV2 to TRBJ2-5; 8 positions match TRBD1. Germline trimming cut 6 bases from V and 4 bases from J; bases unmatched to any gene: 13. Germline CDR1 SNHLY, CDR2 FYNNEI. The CDR3 has 16 amino acids.

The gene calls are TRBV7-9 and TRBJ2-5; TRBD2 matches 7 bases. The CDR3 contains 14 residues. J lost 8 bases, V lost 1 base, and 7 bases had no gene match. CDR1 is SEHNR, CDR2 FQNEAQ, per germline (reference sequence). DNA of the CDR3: TGTGCCAGCAGCTTAGAGCGGGACGGAGCAACCCAGTACTTC. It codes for CASSLERDGATQYF.

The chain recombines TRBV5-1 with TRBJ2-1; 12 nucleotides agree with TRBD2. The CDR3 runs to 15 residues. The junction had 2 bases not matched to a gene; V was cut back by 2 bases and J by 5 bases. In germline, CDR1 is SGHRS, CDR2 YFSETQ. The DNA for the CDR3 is TGCGCCAGCAGCTTAGGACTAGCGGGGCACAATGAGCAGTTCTTC. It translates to CASSLGLAGHNEQFF.

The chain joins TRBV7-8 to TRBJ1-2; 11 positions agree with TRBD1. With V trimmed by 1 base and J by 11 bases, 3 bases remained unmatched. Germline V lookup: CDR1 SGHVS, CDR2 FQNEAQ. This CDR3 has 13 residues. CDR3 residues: CASSLVGTGGYTF. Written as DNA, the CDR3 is TGTGCCAGCAGCTTAGTGGGGACAGGGGGATACACCTTC.

CDR3 in amino acids: CASSLDINQPQHF. The DNA of the CDR3 is TGTGCCAGCAGCTTGGACATAAATCAGCCCCAGCATTTT. The chain combines TRBV5-4 with TRBJ1-5; D remains unclear. Trimming left V 0 bases short and J 4 bases short, with 5 bases between. Germline-derived CDR1 and CDR2 are SGHNT and YYREEE (reference sequence). The CDR3 has 13 residues.

In DNA form, the CDR3 reads TGTGCCAGCTCACCACCCGGACTAGCGGGGGGGGAGACCCAGTACTTC. Translation gives CASSPPGLAGGETQYF. The rearrangement uses TRBV18 and TRBJ2-5; 15 bases align to TRBD2. Looked up from germline, CDR1 is KGHSH and CDR2 is LQKENI. This CDR3 is 16 amino acids long. V lost 0 bases and J lost 5; bases outside the gene matches: 1.

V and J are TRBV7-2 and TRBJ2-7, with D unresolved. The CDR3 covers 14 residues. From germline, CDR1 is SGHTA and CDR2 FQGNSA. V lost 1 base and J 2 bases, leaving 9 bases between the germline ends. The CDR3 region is CASSLGHTPYEQYF. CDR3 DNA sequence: TGTGCCAGCAGCTTAGGACATACCCCCTACGAGCAGTACTTC.

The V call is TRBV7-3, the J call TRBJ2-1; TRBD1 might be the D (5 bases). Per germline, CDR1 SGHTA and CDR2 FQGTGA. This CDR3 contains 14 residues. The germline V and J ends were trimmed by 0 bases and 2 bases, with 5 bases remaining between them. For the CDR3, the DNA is TGTGCCAGCAGCTTAACAGGGGCCTACAATGAGCAGTTCTTC. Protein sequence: CASSLTGAYNEQFF.